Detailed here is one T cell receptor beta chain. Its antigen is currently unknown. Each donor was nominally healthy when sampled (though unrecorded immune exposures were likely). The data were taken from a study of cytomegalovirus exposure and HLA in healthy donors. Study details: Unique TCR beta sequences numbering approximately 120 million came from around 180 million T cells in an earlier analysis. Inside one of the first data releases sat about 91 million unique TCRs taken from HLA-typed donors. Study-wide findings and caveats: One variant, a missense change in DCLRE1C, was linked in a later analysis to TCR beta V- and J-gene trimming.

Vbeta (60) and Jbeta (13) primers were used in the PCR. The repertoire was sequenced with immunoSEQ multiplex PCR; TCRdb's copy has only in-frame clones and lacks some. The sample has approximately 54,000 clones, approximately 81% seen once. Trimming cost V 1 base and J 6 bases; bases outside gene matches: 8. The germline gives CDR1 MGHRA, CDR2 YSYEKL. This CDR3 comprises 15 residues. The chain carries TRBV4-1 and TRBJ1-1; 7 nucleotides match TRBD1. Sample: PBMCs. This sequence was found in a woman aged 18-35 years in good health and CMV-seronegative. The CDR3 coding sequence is TGCGCCAGCAGCCAAGCGGAAACAGGGGCCCCTGAAGCTTTCTTT. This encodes CASSQAETGAPEAFF.